This T cell receptor beta chain was captured in a study of glioma-infiltrating T cells after dendritic cell vaccination. This sample's time point: after dendritic cell vaccination, including at tumor progression/relapse. Clones were sequenced by immunoSEQ multiplex PCR, and TCRdb holds only the in-frame ones, with some missing. The data show some 91,000 clones, over 75% seen once. Germline trimming cut 4 bases from V and 4 bases from J; bases unmatched to any gene: 5. There are 14 residues in the CDR3. Germline CDR1 reads LNHDA; CDR2 reads SQIVND (reference sequence). The genes are TRBV19 and TRBJ1-2, with TRBD1 identical over 8 bases. This receptor was obtained from a human donor with glioblastoma. The sample in question was blood, obtained after dendritic cell vaccination. CDR3 bases: TGTGCCAGTAGTAATGGGGGACAGGTCTATGGCTACACCTTC. Translation gives CASSNGGQVYGYTF.